This TCR beta chain was sequenced in a study of blood T cell repertoires in COVID-19. Across the whole study: COVID-19 samples collected from the United States, Italy and Spain covered acute and convalescent phases. The analysed material was cDNA or gDNA that came from T cells, B-cell-depleted T cells, or PBMCs.

Methods used by the authors: Amplification with reference gene primers provided the estimates of nucleated cell counts. Generated by immunoSEQ multiplex PCR, the TCRdb table keeps only in-frame clones and is missing some. The V and J calls and clone size are taken from that table; D and trimming were inferred from the DNA. The sample records about 160,000 clones, approximately 84% being singletons. The CDR3 runs 14 residues. The V and J ends lost 6 bases and 7 bases, in that order; junction bases with no gene match: 7. Germline values: CDR1 WSHSY, CDR2 SAAADI. The sequence was collected from a man between 40 and 49 years old with acute or convalescent COVID-19. Sequenced material: peripheral blood. The chain is built from TRBV10-2 and TRBJ1-4; 8 bases fit TRBD1. CDR3 loop: CASRPGQGIEKLFF. The CDR3 nucleotides are TGCGCCAGCAGACCCGGACAGGGAATTGAAAAACTGTTTTTT.